Shown below are 14 T cell receptor beta chains from a single sample sequenced in a study of T cell repertoires in cytomegalovirus infection. A single record per CDR3 protein comes from TCRdb applying MiXCR to the reads. The sample lists 490,000 or so distinct CDR3 sequences; approximately 11% were seen once. Sample: PBMCs. All receptors come from a human donor in good health (CMV status not recorded). Some clones in this sample may be carry-over from other donors' samples.

Ten or more counts support this clonotype. This chain links TRBV6-1 with TRBJ1-4; D is unclear. With 2 bases removed from V and 5 bases from J, the gap between germline ends came to 12 bases. Germline-derived CDR1 and CDR2 are MNHNS and SASEGT. The CDR3 is 15 amino acids. The CDR3 DNA follows: TGTGCCAGCAGTGAAAGGCCACTGGAGAATGAAAAACTGTTTTTT. Encoded protein: CASSERPLENEKLFF.

This clonotype was counted between two and nine times. The chain recombines TRBV6-6 with TRBJ2-2, with 9 bases matching TRBD2. CDR3 size: 17 residues. The germline CDR1 and CDR2 sequences are MNHNY and SVGAGI (reference sequence). V lost 2 bases to trimming and J lost 5 bases; unmatched junction nucleotides: 9. CDR3 sequence: CASSYRSASGTTGELFF. The CDR3 DNA follows: TGTGCCAGCAGTTACCGATCGGCTAGCGGGACAACCGGGGAGCTGTTTTTT.

This clonotype was counted ten times or more. This rearrangement joins TRBV10-3 to TRBJ1-2; 7 bases are a match to TRBD1. J lost 7 bases, V lost 7 bases, and 12 bases had no gene match. The germline V gene encodes CDR1 ENHRY and CDR2 SYGVKD. This CDR3 comprises 14 residues. CDR3 residues: CAINGGGELSGYTF. In DNA, the CDR3 is TGTGCCATCAACGGAGGGGGCGAATTGTCTGGCTACACCTTC.

The rearrangement uses TRBV6-5 and TRBJ2-5; unclear D gene. Germline loops: CDR1 MNHEY, CDR2 SVGAGI. V was clipped by 2 bases and J by 1 base, with 8 bases between them. The CDR3 runs 14 residues. CDR3 sequence reads: CASSYGRAQETQYF. In DNA, the CDR3 is TGTGCCAGCAGTTACGGACGGGCCCAAGAGACCCAGTACTTC.

In its sample, this clonotype was seen many times. The chain recombines TRBV28 with TRBJ2-2; a possible D gene is TRBD2 (6 bases). Germline values: CDR1 MDHEN, CDR2 SYDVKM. The ends were cut back, 6 bases at V and 4 bases at J, with 18 bases in the middle. The CDR3 loop spans 16 amino acids. The CDR3 DNA follows: TGTGCCAGCAGATATGGGGCGGGGACTCTCACCGGGGAGCTGTTTTTT. Translating it yields CASRYGAGTLTGELFF. The full variable domain, completed using reference TRBV28 and TRBJ2-2, is DVKVTQSSRYLVKRTGEKVFLECVQDMDHENMFWYRQDPGLGLRLIYFSYDVKMKEKGDIPEGYSVSREKKERFSLILESASTNQTSMYLCASRYGAGTLTGELFFGEGSRLTVL.

The rearrangement joins TRBV18 to TRBJ2-5, with 7 bases fitting TRBD1. V lost 4 bases to trimming and J lost 2 bases; unmatched junction nucleotides: 4. Per germline, CDR1 KGHSH and CDR2 LQKENI. The CDR3 runs 14 residues. CDR3 nucleotides: TGTGCCAGCTCACTAAGGGGACAGCAAGAGACCCAGTACTTC. The encoded protein is CASSLRGQQETQYF.

This clonotype was observed a few times. The chain recombines TRBV30 with TRBJ1-5; D not resolved. Germline assignment: CDR1 GTSNPN and CDR2 SVGIG (reference sequence). The ends were cut back, 0 bases at V and 2 bases at J, with 8 bases in the middle. The CDR3 extends over 14 amino acids. In DNA form, the CDR3 reads TGTGCCTGGAGTGTGAACTTGGGCAATCAGCCCCAGCATTTT. Amino acid sequence: CAWSVNLGNQPQHF.

V gene TRBV10-2 combines with J gene TRBJ2-1; TRBD2 aligns across 9 bases. The CDR3 covers 15 residues. Germline lookup yields CDR1 WSHSY and CDR2 SAAADI. Losses at the gene ends were 7 bases for V and 3 bases for J; bases not matched to a gene: 7. CDR3 coding DNA: TGCGCCAGCAACCCTCTAGCGGGAAACTACAATGAGCAGTTCTTC. As protein: CASNPLAGNYNEQFF.

The sample holds many counts of this clonotype. The chain carries TRBV7-2 and TRBJ1-1; D not certain. CDR1 and CDR2 from the germline V gene are SGHTA and FQGNSA. V gave up 1 base and J gave up 2 bases, with 11 bases separating them. The CDR3 totals 15 residues. This CDR3 is CASSLVRSLNTEAFF. CDR3 bases: TGTGCCAGCAGCTTAGTGAGATCTCTTAACACTGAAGCTTTCTTT.

This clonotype was seen repeatedly, ten times or more. The chain combines TRBV6-4 with TRBJ2-3; perhaps TRBD1 as D (5 bases). CDR3 length: 13 amino acids. Per germline, CDR1 MRHNA and CDR2 SNTAGT. Trimming took off 5 bases at V and 5 bases at J, with 11 bases between the two ends. The CDR3 region is CASSQGVLDTQYF. DNA for the CDR3: TGTGCCAGCAGTCAAGGGGTGTTAGATACGCAGTATTTT.

This chain joins TRBV12-5 and TRBJ1-1; maybe TRBD1 (6 bases). Germline values: CDR1 LGHNT, CDR2 FRNRAP. This CDR3 region has 15 residues. Between the trimmed V and J ends, which lost 3 bases and 1 base, there was a span of 12 bases. The CDR3 spells CASGLWVTGNTEAFF. The CDR3 DNA reads as TGTGCTAGTGGTTTATGGGTGACAGGGAACACTGAAGCTTTCTTT.

The rearrangement uses TRBV6-5 and TRBJ1-6, with D uncertain. Germline CDR1 MNHEY, CDR2 SVGAGI. Trimming took off 5 bases at V and 0 bases at J, with 11 bases between the two ends. The CDR3 has 16 amino acids. CDR3 region: CASSRPNRSYNSPLHF. The CDR3 DNA reads TGTGCCAGCAGTAGGCCGAACCGCTCCTATAATTCACCCCTCCACTTT.

This clonotype was found a few times. The chain carries TRBV30 and TRBJ2-7; either TRBD1 or TRBD2 may supply D (6 bases each). The V end was cut by 1 base, the J end by 3 bases, with 7 bases between. This CDR3 contains 12 residues. Germline V gene lookup returns CDR1 GTSNPN and CDR2 SVGIG (reference sequence). CDR3: CAWSEGGYEQYF. In DNA, the CDR3 is TGTGCCTGGAGTGAGGGGGGCTACGAGCAGTACTTC. The complete variable domain, with remaining parts taken from reference TRBV30 and TRBJ2-7, reads SQTIHQWPATLVQPVGSPLSLECTVEGTSNPNLYWYRQAAGRGLQLLFYSVGIGQISSEVPQNLSASRPQDRQFILSSKKLLLSDSGFYLCAWSEGGYEQYFGPGTRLTVT.

This clonotype showed up many times. The chain carries TRBV9 and TRBJ1-3, with 9 bases that match TRBD1. The V and J ends lost 0 bases and 2 bases, in that order; junction bases with no gene match: 9. CDR3 length equals 18 residues. Looked up from germline, CDR1 is SGDLS and CDR2 is YYNGEE. In DNA form, the CDR3 reads TGTGCCAGCAGCGTAGGGACAGGGGCTTACGTAACTGGAAACACCATATATTTT. This sequence encodes CASSVGTGAYVTGNTIYF. Variable domain in full (rest from reference TRBV9 and TRBJ1-3): DSGVTQTPKHLITATGQRVTLRCSPRSGDLSVYWYQQSLDQGLQFLIQYYNGEERAKGNILERFSAQQFPDLHSELNLSSLELGDSALYFCASSVGTGAYVTGNTIYFGEGSWLTVV.